The clone carrying this T cell receptor beta chain was picked up one time. Its target is not known. 13 Jbeta primers and 60 Vbeta primers were used for the PCR. The method was immunoSEQ multiplex PCR; TCRdb's version includes in-frame clones alone and lacks a portion of them. The sample lists some 130,000 clones; about 74% were seen once. This specimen comes from a study of cytomegalovirus exposure and HLA in healthy donors. Study-level results: In vitro checks showed that a few CMV-associated chains really do target CMV antigens. When presence/absence was analysed, sequencing depth was taken to be roughly uniform across donors. Later analysis identified a missense DCLRE1C variant that was linked to TCR beta V- and J-gene trimming.

The sample comprised PBMCs. This TCR was sampled from a male donor in good health and CMV-seronegative.

CDR3 coding DNA: TGTGCCAGCAGCCCCCCGGACACGACCGGGGAGCTGTTTTTT. Translation gives CASSPPDTTGELFF. The chain has TRBV2 and TRBJ2-2; perhaps TRBD1 as D (5 bases). V was pared by 6 bases and J by 5 bases, with 13 bases between. Germline V gives CDR1 SNHLY, CDR2 FYNNEI. The CDR3 is 14 residues long.